A single sample gave rise to the 28 T cell receptor beta chains below, sequenced in a study of blood T cells in healthy people across ages. A second PCR of about 7 to 12 cycles used a sample-barcoded 5' primer and a J-beta primer mix. TCRdb re-analysed the 5' RACE reads in MiXCR, keeping a single row per CDR3 protein. This sample yields 650,000 to 1,000,000 distinct CDR3 sequences, of which more than 35% are seen a single time; around 18% belongs to the top ten. Source material: blood. The source of these receptors is a man of 80 years or more in good health.

The chain links TRBV12-3 or TRBV12-4 to TRBJ2-1; the match to TRBD2 covers 10 bases. Losses at the gene ends were 6 bases for V and 4 bases for J; bases not matched to a gene: 6. The CDR3 is made up of 15 amino acids. CDR3 coding DNA: TGTGCCAGCAGACCACGGACTAGCGGTTACAATGAGCAGTTCTTC. Protein: CASRPRTSGYNEQFF.

This clonotype occurred many times. J is TRBJ2-2 and V is TRBV5-1, with TRBD2 matching 7 bases. The J segment lost 7 bases and the V segment lost 4 bases, leaving 19 bases of the junction unmatched. The CDR3 is made up of 18 amino acids. The V gene's germline CDR1 is SGHRS and CDR2 YFSETQ. CDR3 amino acids: CASSPSLIGGSSVGELFF. CDR3 DNA: TGCGCCAGCAGCCCGTCTCTGATTGGCGGGAGTAGTGTCGGGGAGCTGTTTTTT.

This chain connects TRBV7-9 to TRBJ2-3; D may be TRBD1 or TRBD2 (5 bases each). CDR1 is SEHNR, CDR2 FQNEAQ, per germline (reference sequence). The CDR3 has 16 residues. The germline V and J ends were trimmed by 5 bases and 1 base, with 16 bases remaining between them. In DNA form, the CDR3 reads TGTGCCAGCAGCCCACGAGGGGTTTACGGCACAGATACGCAGTATTTT. Residues: CASSPRGVYGTDTQYF.

Regarding this clonotype: The germline gene is not matched at one end of the junction; a read error may be the cause. V usage is TRBV14 and J usage is TRBJ2-7, with 7 bases aligning to TRBD1. The J call may be faulty, since TRBJ2-5 better matches the DNA end. Looked up from germline, CDR1 is SGHDN and CDR2 is FVKESK. The CDR3 length is 13 residues. CDR3 region: CAGSQSPGGTQYF. CDR3 DNA: TGTGCCGGCAGCCAAAGCCCAGGGGGGACCCAGTACTTC.

A few counts support this clonotype. This chain links TRBV4-3 with TRBJ2-7; 12 positions match TRBD2. The length of the CDR3 is 15 residues. Germline CDR1 and CDR2: LGHNA and YSLEER. V lost 1 base, J lost 5 bases, and 3 bases stayed unmatched. The CDR3 region is CASSQGLAGEHEQYF. CDR3 DNA: TGCGCCAGCAGCCAAGGACTAGCGGGAGAACACGAGCAGTACTTC.

This clonotype was picked up a small number of times. The CDR3 region has the DNA TGCGCCAGCAGCCAGAGGACAGCGAGCTACGAGCAGTACTTC. Its protein is CASSQRTASYEQYF. This sequence joins TRBV5-1 and TRBJ2-7; D possibly corresponds to TRBD1 (6 bases). With 4 bases removed from V and 3 bases from J, the gap between germline ends came to 14 bases. There are 14 residues in the CDR3. Germline lookup yields CDR1 SGHRS and CDR2 YFSETQ.

The V gene is TRBV7-2, the J gene TRBJ2-3; weak D call: TRBD2 (5 bases). CDR3 length equals 14 residues. The V end was cut by 4 bases, the J end by 0 bases, with 8 bases between. Germline V gives CDR1 SGHTA, CDR2 FQGNSA. The chain's CDR3 is CASSYQRSTDTQYF. Written as DNA, the CDR3 is TGTGCCAGCAGCTATCAGCGGAGCACAGATACGCAGTATTTT. The variable domain in full, completed from reference TRBV7-2 and TRBJ2-3, reads GAGVSQSPSNKVTEKGKDVELRCDPISGHTALYWYRQSLGQGLEFLIYFQGNSAPDKSGLPSDRFSAERTGGSVSTLTIQRTQQEDSAVYLCASSYQRSTDTQYFGPGTRLTVL.

This clonotype was detected only a few times. The chain recombines TRBV18 with TRBJ1-2, with D unclear. The CDR3 spans 11 residues. Germline CDR1 reads KGHSH; CDR2 reads LQKENI. V lost 6 bases, J lost 7 bases, and 9 bases lay in between. The DNA for the CDR3 is TGTGCCAGCTCCTCCTCGGTTGGCTACACCTTC. As protein: CASSSSVGYTF.

The chain uses TRBV25-1 and TRBJ2-7; D remains unclear. Germline V CDR1 and CDR2: MGHDK, SYGVNS. The CDR3 has 12 residues. V was trimmed by 3 bases and J by 5 bases, leaving 8 bases between them. The CDR3 DNA follows: TGTGCCAGCAGTGACCCCGGACACGAGCAGTACTTC. Protein sequence: CASSDPGHEQYF.

V is TRBV29-1 and J is TRBJ2-5; D call uncertain. Deletions cut 5 bases from V and 5 bases from J, with 12 bases between. CDR1 SQVTM and CDR2 ANQGSEA come from the germline V gene. The CDR3 sequence is 12 residues long. This chain's CDR3 is CSVQTGGETQYF. Here the CDR3 DNA reads TGCAGCGTTCAAACGGGTGGGGAGACCCAGTACTTC. Combining the CDR3 with reference TRBV29-1 and TRBJ2-5 gives the whole variable domain SAVISQKPSRDICQRGTSLTIQCQVDSQVTMMFWYRQQPGQSLTLIATANQGSEATYESGFVIDKFPISRPNLTFSTLTVSNMSPEDSSIYLCSVQTGGETQYFGPGTRLLVL.

This rearrangement joins TRBV5-1 to TRBJ2-1, with 12 bases identical to TRBD2. The CDR3 consists of 16 residues. From germline, CDR1 is SGHRS and CDR2 YFSETQ. Trimming took 4 bases from V and 9 from J; bases not matched to a gene: 11. CDR3 residues: CASSGRLAGDPSEQFF. CDR3 DNA sequence: TGCGCCAGCAGCGGACGACTAGCGGGAGATCCGAGTGAGCAGTTCTTC.

This clonotype occurred a few times. The V call is TRBV19, the J call TRBJ1-1; the D is unclear. The CDR3 loop spans 12 amino acids. Looked up from germline, CDR1 is LNHDA and CDR2 is SQIVND (reference sequence). The V and J ends lost 0 bases and 7 bases respectively, with 6 bases between them. DNA of the CDR3: TGTGCCAGTAGTATAGATTTAAGTGAAGCTTTCTTT. This encodes CASSIDLSEAFF.

This chain connects TRBV7-2 to TRBJ2-1; 12 bases are shared with TRBD2. Per the germline V gene, CDR1 is SGHTA and CDR2 is FQGNSA. There are 19 residues in the CDR3. V was pared by 3 bases and J by 9 bases, with 18 bases of the junction left unmatched. The CDR3 loop reads CASSFAEPWTSGTRSEQFF. The CDR3 coding sequence is TGTGCCAGCAGCTTTGCCGAACCGTGGACTAGCGGGACTCGCAGTGAGCAGTTCTTC. The full variable domain, with the rest looked up from reference TRBV7-2 and TRBJ2-1, is GAGVSQSPSNKVTEKGKDVELRCDPISGHTALYWYRQSLGQGLEFLIYFQGNSAPDKSGLPSDRFSAERTGGSVSTLTIQRTQQEDSAVYLCASSFAEPWTSGTRSEQFFGPGTRLTVL.

This clonotype was found a few times. The DNA for the CDR3 is TGTGCCAGCAGCTTAAGGTTAGGACTAGCGGGTTACAATGAGCAGTTCTTC. Translating gives CASSLRLGLAGYNEQFF. The chain links TRBV7-3 to TRBJ2-1; 11 nucleotides align to TRBD2. V shed 1 base, J shed 4 bases, and the junction held 6 bases outside the gene matches. Germline lookup yields CDR1 SGHTA and CDR2 FQGTGA. CDR3 length equals 17 residues.

The V call is TRBV7-2, the J call TRBJ1-1; maybe TRBD1 (5 bases). The CDR3 extends over 16 amino acids. Germline assignment: CDR1 SGHTA and CDR2 FQGNSA. The ends were cut back, 5 bases at V and 1 base at J, with 17 bases in the middle. CDR3 DNA: TGTGCCAGCAGCCCGGGGCAGGTCTTAAGGAACACTGAAGCTTTCTTT. Translating gives CASSPGQVLRNTEAFF.

This clonotype was picked up a small number of times. CDR3 sequence (DNA): TGCAGTGCTAGATCTAGCGGGAGTTACGAGCAGTACTTC. As protein: CSARSSGSYEQYF. The chain carries TRBV20-1 and TRBJ2-7, with 10 bases aligning to TRBD2. The germline CDR1 and CDR2 sequences are DFQATT and SNEGSKA (reference sequence). The junction had 2 bases not matched to a gene; V was cut back by 2 bases and J by 4 bases. The CDR3 loop spans 13 amino acids.

This chain uses TRBV20-1 with TRBJ2-4; D may be TRBD1 (6 bases). Per germline, CDR1 DFQATT and CDR2 SNEGSKA (reference sequence). Between the trimmed V and J ends, which lost 5 bases and 1 base, there was a span of 12 bases. The CDR3 loop spans 14 amino acids. The CDR3 is CSASHDRAKNIQYF. The CDR3 region has the DNA TGCAGTGCTTCTCACGACAGGGCCAAAAACATTCAGTACTTC.

This chain connects TRBV7-2 to TRBJ2-7; no clear D gene. This CDR3 contains 14 residues. Germline loops: CDR1 SGHTA, CDR2 FQGNSA. V was clipped by 1 base and J by 7 bases, with 14 bases between them. This CDR3 reads CASSLGAIYNEQYF. Here the CDR3 DNA reads TGTGCCAGCAGCTTAGGGGCCATCTACAATGAGCAGTACTTC.

The chain combines TRBV20-1 with TRBJ2-2; TRBD2 agrees at 10 bases. V dropped 6 bases and J dropped 10; count of bases not matched to a gene: 14. The CDR3 has 15 residues. From germline, CDR1 is DFQATT and CDR2 SNEGSKA (reference sequence). The CDR3 DNA reads TGCAGTGCAGTCCACAGCGGGAGGGTATCCGAGGAGCTGTTTTTT. Protein: CSAVHSGRVSEELFF.

This clonotype was counted a single time. This sequence joins TRBV6-6 and TRBJ1-2; 8 bases line up with TRBD1. V lost 4 bases to trimming and J lost 3 bases; unmatched junction nucleotides: 4. This CDR3 has 14 amino acids. Germline-derived CDR1 and CDR2 are MNHNY and SVGAGI (reference sequence). CDR3 sequence: CASSSSGGHYGYTF. CDR3 DNA: TGTGCCAGCAGTTCATCAGGGGGCCACTATGGCTACACCTTC.

The J gene is TRBJ2-7, the V gene TRBV7-2; possibly TRBD2 for D (5 bases). With 0 bases removed from V and 3 bases from J, the gap between germline ends came to 12 bases. Germline CDR1 and CDR2: SGHTA and FQGNSA. The CDR3 spans 15 residues. Here the CDR3 reads CASSLAEVPGYEQYF. The CDR3, as DNA: TGTGCCAGCAGCTTAGCGGAGGTGCCAGGCTACGAGCAGTACTTC. The full variable domain, its missing parts supplied by reference TRBV7-2 and TRBJ2-7, is GAGVSQSPSNKVTEKGKDVELRCDPISGHTALYWYRQSLGQGLEFLIYFQGNSAPDKSGLPSDRFSAERTGGSVSTLTIQRTQQEDSAVYLCASSLAEVPGYEQYFGPGTRLTVT.

This clonotype has a handful of counts. This rearrangement joins TRBV5-1 to TRBJ2-3; D remains unclear. Germline assignment: CDR1 SGHRS and CDR2 YFSETQ. This CDR3 region has 15 residues. V was clipped by 4 bases and J by 0 bases, with 12 bases between them. CDR3 residues: CASSRRRPSTDTQYF. CDR3 nucleotides: TGCGCCAGCAGCCGTAGACGGCCGAGCACAGATACGCAGTATTTT.

The chain employs TRBV30 and TRBJ1-2; TRBD1 matches 11 bases. The length of the CDR3 is 18 residues. Trimming removed 2 bases from V and 6 bases from J; junction bases left unmatched: 17. Germline assignment: CDR1 GTSNPN and CDR2 SVGIG (reference sequence). CDR3 DNA: TGTGCCTGGAGTCAGGACAGGGGGCCACCCCGTCCGATTGATGGCTACACCTTC. Its protein product is CAWSQDRGPPRPIDGYTF.

The chain joins TRBV20-1 to TRBJ1-5, with 7 bases that match TRBD1. The V segment lost 1 base and the J segment 2 bases; nucleotides outside the gene matches: 5. The CDR3 is made up of 15 amino acids. Germline loops: CDR1 DFQATT, CDR2 SNEGSKA (reference sequence). In DNA, the CDR3 is TGCAGTGCTAGAGTACAGGGGCGCGGCAATCAGCCCCAGCATTTT. As protein: CSARVQGRGNQPQHF.

The J gene is TRBJ2-7, the V gene TRBV28, with 12 positions matching TRBD1. The V segment lost 6 bases and the J segment 11 bases; nucleotides outside the gene matches: 14. The CDR3 contains 15 residues. Germline V CDR1 and CDR2: MDHEN, SYDVKM. CDR3 nucleotides: TGTGCCAGCAGACTCGGGACAGGGGGCGCCAGGGGGAAGTACTTC. It is translated as CASRLGTGGARGKYF.

The V gene is TRBV28, the J gene TRBJ1-1; TRBD1 agrees at 8 bases. This CDR3 contains 15 residues. After removal of 2 bases from V and 11 bases from J, the junction contained 13 bases not matched to a gene. Germline CDR1 reads MDHEN; CDR2 reads SYDVKM. CDR3 sequence: CASSLLLGQGVDAFF. Here the CDR3 DNA reads TGTGCCAGCAGTTTACTCCTAGGACAGGGAGTTGACGCTTTCTTT.

The chain links TRBV4-3 to TRBJ1-2; D uncertain. V dropped 0 bases and J dropped 5 bases, with 19 bases sitting between them. The germline CDR1 and CDR2 sequences are LGHNA and YSLEER. This CDR3 spans 17 amino acids. The CDR3 DNA reads TGCGCCAGCAGCCAAGATTTCAAATCCCGGTCCTTTTATGGCTACACCTTC. This encodes CASSQDFKSRSFYGYTF.

This clonotype occurred a few times. This sequence joins TRBV20-1 and TRBJ1-1; no clear D gene. The germline V gene has CDR1 DFQATT and CDR2 SNEGSKA (reference sequence). Trimming removed 3 bases at V and 5 bases at J, with 13 bases between. This CDR3 spans 13 amino acids. The CDR3 here is CSASSGWRTEAFF. The CDR3 DNA sequence: TGCAGTGCTAGTTCGGGTTGGCGGACTGAAGCTTTCTTT.